A selection of T cell receptor beta chains follows, all from one sample in a study of blood T cell repertoires in COVID-19. The assay was immunoSEQ multiplex PCR, and TCRdb's table has in-frame clones only and misses some. The top ten clones hold about a sixth of a sample with 100,000 to 150,000 clones, around 82% of them seen once. Sequencing was done on a sample of peripheral blood. These receptors all stem from a man aged 25 to 45 with COVID-19, enrolled during active disease. CDR3s include the opening cysteine and the closing phenylalanine or tryptophan. The order of the fields is J gene, D gene, clone size, CDR3 length, V gene, CDR3 DNA, CDR3 protein. The D gene is left open where the match is weak. Size values are once, few and many counts, or a class for expanded clones, and some rows have none.

>TRBJ1-6|NA|few|18|TRBV4-3
TGCGCCAGCAGCCAAGATCTCGACAGTTACTTCTATAATTCACCCCTCCACTTT
CASSQDLDSYFYNSPLHF
>TRBJ2-1|NA|NA|14|TRBV19
TGTGCCAGTTCCTCAATACAGGGCATCAATGAGCAGTTCTTC
CASSSIQGINEQFF
>TRBJ1-1|NA|NA|12|TRBV7-6
TGTGCCAGCAGCTCTCATCCGCTGACTGCTTTCTTT
CASSSHPLTAFF
>TRBJ2-7|TRBD2|NA|15|TRBV27
TGTGCCAGCAGTTTAAGCTGGACTAGAGATTACGAGCAGTACTTC
CASSLSWTRDYEQYF
>TRBJ2-5|NA|few|13|TRBV10-3
TGTGCCATCAGTGAACAGTACCAAGAGACCCAGTACTTC
CAISEQYQETQYF
>TRBJ1-1|NA|NA|13|TRBV6-6
TGTGCCAGCAGTGGGGCCTTGGACACTGAAGCTTTCTTT
CASSGALDTEAFF
>TRBJ1-1|TRBD1|few|16|TRBV15
TGTGCCACCAGCAGAGTTATGCGACAGGGGATCACTGAAGCTTTCTTT
CATSRVMRQGITEAFF
>TRBJ1-1|TRBD1|NA|12|TRBV29-1
TGCAGCGATGACAGGGGCGGCACTGAAGCTTTCTTT
CSDDRGGTEAFF
>TRBJ1-1|TRBD1|few|14|TRBV2
TGTGCCAGCAGTGACCGTACAGGGGGCACTGAAGCTTTCTTT
CASSDRTGGTEAFF
>TRBJ1-1|NA|few|11|TRBV29-1
TGCCCTTACGACATGAACACTGAAGCTTTCTTT
CPYDMNTEAFF
>TRBJ2-2|NA|few|16|TRBV4-2
TGTGCCAGCAGCCAAGATTACAGCCTAAACACCGGGGAGCTGTTTTTT
CASSQDYSLNTGELFF
>TRBJ2-7|TRBD2|NA|11|TRBV2
TGTGCCAGCAGGCGGGGGTACGAGCAGTACTTC
CASRRGYEQYF
>TRBJ2-7|TRBD2|NA|15|TRBV19
TGTGCCAGTAGTACACTAGCGGGGAGCTCCTACGAGCAGTACTTC
CASSTLAGSSYEQYF
>TRBJ1-6|NA|NA|12|TRBV27
TGTGCCAGCAGCGGGGGGCCTTCACCCCTCCACTTT
CASSGGPSPLHF
>TRBJ2-7|TRBD1|NA|14|TRBV9
TGTGCCAGCAGCGTGGGACAGGGGACCTACGAGCAGTACTTC
CASSVGQGTYEQYF
>TRBJ1-3|TRBD1|NA|13|TRBV2
TGTGCCAGCAGCGGACAGGAAGGAAACACCATATATTTT
CASSGQEGNTIYF
>TRBJ2-1|NA|NA|15|TRBV7-9
TGTGCCAGCAGCCCTACCCTCGACAGTTACAATGAGCAGTTCTTC
CASSPTLDSYNEQFF
>TRBJ2-3|TRBD2|NA|17|TRBV25-1
TGTGCCAGCAGTCCATCCCTACTAGCGGGGGCCACAGATACGCAGTATTTT
CASSPSLLAGATDTQYF
>TRBJ2-2|NA|few|13|TRBV4-1
TGCGCCAGCAGCCAAGTAGTCAGGGTGGAGCTGTTTTTT
CASSQVVRVELFF
>TRBJ1-1|TRBD1|few|12|TRBV12-5
TGTGCTAGTGGTACCGGACAGGGCCGAGCTTTCTTT
CASGTGQGRAFF
>TRBJ1-5|TRBD1|NA|15|TRBV6-5
TGTGCCAGCAGTCGGACAGGGGGGGAGGGTCAGCCCCAGCATTTT
CASSRTGGEGQPQHF
>TRBJ2-3|TRBD2|NA|17|TRBV11-3
TGTGCCAGCAGCTTCGGACTAGCGGGAGCCCGCACAGATACGCAGTATTTT
CASSFGLAGARTDTQYF
>TRBJ2-7|NA|NA|18|TRBV4-1
TGCGCCAGCAGCCAAGGGTCGACGGGAGCAGATAATGCAAACGAGCAGTACTTC
CASSQGSTGADNANEQYF
>TRBJ2-1|NA|NA|15|TRBV6-5
TGTGCCAGCACTCCGGCGCTAGCGAGAAAGAATGAGCAGTTCTTC
CASTPALARKNEQFF
>TRBJ1-3|TRBD1|few|15|TRBV5-1
TGCGCCAGCAGCCCGGGGACAGGGCGGGGAAACACCATATATTTT
CASSPGTGRGNTIYF
>TRBJ2-3|TRBD2|NA|17|TRBV10-3
TGTGCCATCAGTCTACTAGCGGGGGCGCACAACACAGATACGCAGTATTTT
CAISLLAGAHNTDTQYF
>TRBJ2-1|NA|NA|12|TRBV7-9
TGTGCCGGCGGCGGGGCCTGGAATGAGCAGTTCTTC
CAGGGAWNEQFF
>TRBJ2-5|TRBD2|NA|15|TRBV18
TGTGCCAGCTCACCACCTGTTAGCGGGGGTGAGACCCAGTACTTC
CASSPPVSGGETQYF
>TRBJ2-7|NA|NA|12|TRBV9
TGTGCCAGCAGCGTGACCCAGGGCGAGCAGTACTTC
CASSVTQGEQYF
>TRBJ1-5|NA|few|15|TRBV18
TGTGCCAGCTCACCAGGGGGGTCTGGGAATCAGCCCCAGCATTTT
CASSPGGSGNQPQHF
>TRBJ2-1|TRBD2|NA|17|TRBV28
TGTGCCAGCAGCCTCCGAAAAGCGGGAGAGAGGGGCGGCGAGCAGTTCTTC
CASSLRKAGERGGEQFF
>TRBJ1-5|NA|NA|14|TRBV28
TGTGCCAGCAGTACGGTGGACAGATATCAGCCCCAGCATTTT
CASSTVDRYQPQHF
>TRBJ2-5|TRBD2|few|16|TRBV11-3
TGTGCCAGCAGCCCTCAACTAGCGGGGGGAGGGGAGACCCAGTACTTC
CASSPQLAGGGETQYF